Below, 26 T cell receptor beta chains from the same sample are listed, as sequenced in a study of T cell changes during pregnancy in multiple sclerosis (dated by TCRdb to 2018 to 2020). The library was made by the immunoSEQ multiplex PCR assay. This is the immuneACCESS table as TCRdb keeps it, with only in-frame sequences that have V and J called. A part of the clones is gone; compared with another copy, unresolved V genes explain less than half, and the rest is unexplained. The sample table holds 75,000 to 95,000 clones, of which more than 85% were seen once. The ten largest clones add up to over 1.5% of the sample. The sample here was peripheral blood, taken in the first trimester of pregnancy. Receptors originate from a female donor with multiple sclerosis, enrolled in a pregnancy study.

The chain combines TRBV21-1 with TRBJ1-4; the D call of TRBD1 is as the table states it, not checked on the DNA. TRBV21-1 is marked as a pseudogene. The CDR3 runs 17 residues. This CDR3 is CASSKAVWTDTNEKLFF. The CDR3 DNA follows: TGTGCCAGCAGCAAAGCGGTCTGGACAGATACGAATGAAAAACTGTTTTTT.

The CDR3 coding sequence is TGTGCCAGCAGCTTCCAGGCTGGAAGAGAAGAGACCCAGTACTTC. Its protein is CASSFQAGREETQYF. The V gene is TRBV7-3, the J gene TRBJ2-5; D ambiguous. The CDR3 runs to 15 residues. From germline, CDR1 is SGHTA and CDR2 FQGTGA. Trimming took off 3 bases at V and 3 bases at J, with 14 bases between the two ends.

DNA of the CDR3: TGTGCCAGCAGCGTAGGGGAGCGCAGGGAAAAACTGTTTTTT. Translating it yields CASSVGERREKLFF. V usage is TRBV9 and J usage is TRBJ1-4, with D unresolved. V shed 0 bases and J shed 8 bases, with 11 bases lying between them. The CDR3 is made up of 14 amino acids. In germline, CDR1 is SGDLS, CDR2 YYNGEE. Full variable domain (outside the CDR3, taken from reference TRBV9 and TRBJ1-4): DSGVTQTPKHLITATGQRVTLRCSPRSGDLSVYWYQQSLDQGLQFLIQYYNGEERAKGNILERFSAQQFPDLHSELNLSSLELGDSALYFCASSVGERREKLFFGSGTQLSVL.

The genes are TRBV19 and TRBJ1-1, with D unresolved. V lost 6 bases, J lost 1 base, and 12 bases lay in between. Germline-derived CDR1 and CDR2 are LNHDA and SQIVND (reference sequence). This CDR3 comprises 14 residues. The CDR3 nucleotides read TGTGCCAGTAGCGGAGGGTTCGGGAACACTGAAGCTTTCTTT. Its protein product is CASSGGFGNTEAFF.

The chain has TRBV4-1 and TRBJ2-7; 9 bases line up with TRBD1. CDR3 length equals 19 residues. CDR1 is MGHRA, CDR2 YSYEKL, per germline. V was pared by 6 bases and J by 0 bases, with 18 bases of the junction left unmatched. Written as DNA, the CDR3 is TGCGCCAGCAGACAGATTCCGGGACAGGGACGGGGAAGCTCCTACGAGCAGTACTTC. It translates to CASRQIPGQGRGSSYEQYF.

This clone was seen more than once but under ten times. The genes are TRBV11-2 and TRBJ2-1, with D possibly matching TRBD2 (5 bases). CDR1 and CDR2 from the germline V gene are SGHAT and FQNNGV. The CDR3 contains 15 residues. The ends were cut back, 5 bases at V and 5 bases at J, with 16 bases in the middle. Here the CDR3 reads CASSVTGRSHNEQFF. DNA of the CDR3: TGTGCCAGCAGCGTAACGGGAAGGTCCCACAATGAGCAGTTCTTC.

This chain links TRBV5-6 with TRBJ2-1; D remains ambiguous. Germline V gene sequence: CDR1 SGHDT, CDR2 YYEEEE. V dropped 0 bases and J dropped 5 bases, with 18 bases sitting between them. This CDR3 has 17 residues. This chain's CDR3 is CASSLGVAMRINNEQFF. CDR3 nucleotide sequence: TGTGCCAGCAGCTTGGGAGTTGCGATGAGAATTAACAATGAGCAGTTCTTC.

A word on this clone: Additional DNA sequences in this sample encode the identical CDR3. DNA for the CDR3: TGTGCCAGCAGTGCCGGGACAGTGAACACTGAAGCTTTCTTT. This translates into CASSAGTVNTEAFF. The chain links TRBV6-1 to TRBJ1-1; 7 bases align to TRBD1. The CDR3 spans 14 residues. CDR1 and CDR2 from the germline V gene are MNHNS and SASEGT. V lost 4 bases to trimming and J lost 0 bases; unmatched junction nucleotides: 2.

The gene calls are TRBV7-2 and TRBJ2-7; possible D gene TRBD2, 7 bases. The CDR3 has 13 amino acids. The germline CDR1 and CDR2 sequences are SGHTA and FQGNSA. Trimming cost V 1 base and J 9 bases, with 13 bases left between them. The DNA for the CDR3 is TGTGCCAGCAGCTTAGGCCTAGCGGACAGGCAGTACTTC. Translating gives CASSLGLADRQYF.

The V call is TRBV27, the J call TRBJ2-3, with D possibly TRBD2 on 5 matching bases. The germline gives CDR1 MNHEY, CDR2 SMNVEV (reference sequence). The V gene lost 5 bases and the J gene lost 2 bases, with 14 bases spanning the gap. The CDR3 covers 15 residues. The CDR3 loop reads CASSLRGATTDTQYF. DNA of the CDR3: TGTGCCAGCAGTCTCCGGGGAGCCACCACAGATACGCAGTATTTT.

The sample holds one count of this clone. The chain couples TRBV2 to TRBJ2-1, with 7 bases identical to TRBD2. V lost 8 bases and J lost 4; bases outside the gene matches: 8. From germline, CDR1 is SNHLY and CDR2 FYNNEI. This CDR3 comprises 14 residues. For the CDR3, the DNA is TGTGCCAGCCAACTAGCGAAGGCATACAATGAGCAGTTCTTC. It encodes CASQLAKAYNEQFF. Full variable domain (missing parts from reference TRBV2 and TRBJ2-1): EPEVTQTPSHQVTQMGQEVILRCVPISNHLYFYWYRQILGQKVEFLVSFYNNEISEKSEIFDDQFSVERPDGSNFTLKIRSTKLEDSAMYFCASQLAKAYNEQFFGPGTRLTVL.

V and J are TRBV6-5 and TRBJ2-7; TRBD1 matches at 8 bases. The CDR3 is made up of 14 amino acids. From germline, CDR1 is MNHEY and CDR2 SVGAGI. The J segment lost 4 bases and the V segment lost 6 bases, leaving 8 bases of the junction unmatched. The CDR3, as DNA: TGTGCCAGCAGCCTAGACAGGGGCGGGTACGAGCAGTACTTC. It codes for CASSLDRGGYEQYF.

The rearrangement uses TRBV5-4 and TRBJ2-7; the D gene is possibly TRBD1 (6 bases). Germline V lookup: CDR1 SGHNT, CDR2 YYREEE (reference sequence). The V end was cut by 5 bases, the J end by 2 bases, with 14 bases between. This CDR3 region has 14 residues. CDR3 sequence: CASRAEQGAYEQYF. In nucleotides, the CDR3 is TGTGCCAGCAGGGCCGAACAGGGTGCCTACGAGCAGTACTTC.

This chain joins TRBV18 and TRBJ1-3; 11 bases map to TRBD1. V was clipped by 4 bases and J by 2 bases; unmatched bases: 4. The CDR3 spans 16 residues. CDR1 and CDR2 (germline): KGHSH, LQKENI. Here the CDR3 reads CASSRSGQGAGNTIYF. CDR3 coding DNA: TGTGCCAGCTCACGCTCGGGACAGGGGGCTGGAAACACCATATATTTT.

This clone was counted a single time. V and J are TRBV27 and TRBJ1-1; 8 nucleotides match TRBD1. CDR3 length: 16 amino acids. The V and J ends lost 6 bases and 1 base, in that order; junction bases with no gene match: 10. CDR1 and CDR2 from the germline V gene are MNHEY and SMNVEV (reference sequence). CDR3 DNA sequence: TGTGCCAGCAGCGGACGACAGGGGCCGAAGAACACTGAAGCTTTCTTT. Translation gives CASSGRQGPKNTEAFF.

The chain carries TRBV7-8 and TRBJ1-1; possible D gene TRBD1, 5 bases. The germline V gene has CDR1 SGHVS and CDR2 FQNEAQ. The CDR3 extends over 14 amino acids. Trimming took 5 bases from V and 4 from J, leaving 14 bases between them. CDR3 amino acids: CASSPRRGVTEAFF. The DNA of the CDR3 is TGTGCCAGCAGCCCGAGAAGGGGTGTCACTGAAGCTTTCTTT. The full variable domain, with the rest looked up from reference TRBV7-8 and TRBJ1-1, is GAGVSQSPRYKVAKRGQDVALRCDPISGHVSLFWYQQALGQGPEFLTYFQNEAQLDKSGLPSDRFFAERPEGSVSTLKIQRTQQEDSAVYLCASSPRRGVTEAFFGQGTRLTVV.

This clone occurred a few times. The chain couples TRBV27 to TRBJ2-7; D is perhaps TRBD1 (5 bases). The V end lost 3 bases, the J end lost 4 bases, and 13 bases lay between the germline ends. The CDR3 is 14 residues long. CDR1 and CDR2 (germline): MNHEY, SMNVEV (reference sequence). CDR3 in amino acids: CASSFGRDRYEQYF. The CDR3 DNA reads TGTGCCAGCAGTTTTGGCAGGGATAGGTACGAGCAGTACTTC.

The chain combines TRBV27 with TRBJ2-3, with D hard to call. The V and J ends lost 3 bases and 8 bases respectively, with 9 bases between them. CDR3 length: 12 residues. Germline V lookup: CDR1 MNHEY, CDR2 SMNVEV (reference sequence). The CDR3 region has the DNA TGTGCCAGCAGTTTCGCCAGATCTACGCAGTATTTT. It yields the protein CASSFARSTQYF.

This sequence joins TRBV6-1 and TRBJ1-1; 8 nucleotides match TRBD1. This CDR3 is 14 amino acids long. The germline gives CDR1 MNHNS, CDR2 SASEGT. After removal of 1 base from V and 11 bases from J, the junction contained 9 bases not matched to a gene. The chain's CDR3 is CASSEGFRQGTAFF. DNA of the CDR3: TGTGCCAGCAGTGAAGGGTTTCGACAGGGGACGGCTTTCTTT.

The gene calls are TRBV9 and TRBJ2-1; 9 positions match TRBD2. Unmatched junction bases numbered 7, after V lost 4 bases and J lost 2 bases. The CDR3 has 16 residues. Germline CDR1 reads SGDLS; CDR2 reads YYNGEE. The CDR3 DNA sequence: TGTGCCAGCAGCCCGTACCTAGCGGGAACCTACAATGAGCAGTTCTTC. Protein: CASSPYLAGTYNEQFF.

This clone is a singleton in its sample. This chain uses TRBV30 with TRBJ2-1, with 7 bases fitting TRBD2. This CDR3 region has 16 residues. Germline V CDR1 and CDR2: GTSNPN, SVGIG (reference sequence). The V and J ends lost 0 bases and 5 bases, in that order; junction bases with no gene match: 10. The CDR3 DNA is TGTGCCTGGAGTGTACTCGAACTAGCGCAAAACAATGAGCAGTTCTTC. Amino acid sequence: CAWSVLELAQNNEQFF.

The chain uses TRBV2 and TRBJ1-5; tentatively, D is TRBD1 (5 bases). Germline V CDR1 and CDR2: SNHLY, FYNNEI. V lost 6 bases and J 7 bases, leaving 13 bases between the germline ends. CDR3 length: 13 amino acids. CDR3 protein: CASRGREAQPQHF. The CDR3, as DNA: TGTGCCAGCAGAGGCAGGGAGGCCCAGCCCCAGCATTTT.

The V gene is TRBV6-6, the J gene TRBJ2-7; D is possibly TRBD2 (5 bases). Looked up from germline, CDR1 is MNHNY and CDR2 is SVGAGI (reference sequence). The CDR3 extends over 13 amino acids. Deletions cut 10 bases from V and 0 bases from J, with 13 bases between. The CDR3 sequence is CATLDGNSYEQYF. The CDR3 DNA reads TGTGCCACCCTCGACGGGAACTCCTACGAGCAGTACTTC.

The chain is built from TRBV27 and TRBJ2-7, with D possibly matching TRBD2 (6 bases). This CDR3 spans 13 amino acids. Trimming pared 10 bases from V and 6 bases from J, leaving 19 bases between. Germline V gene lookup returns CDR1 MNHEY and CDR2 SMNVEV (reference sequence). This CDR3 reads CATSRLGALEQYF. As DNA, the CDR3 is TGTGCCACGTCGCGACTAGGGGCGCTCGAGCAGTACTTC.

Here the CDR3 DNA reads TGTGCCAGCAAGGAGGGGGCGGGTCAGCCCCAGCATTTT. Its translation: CASKEGAGQPQHF. J is TRBJ1-5 and V is TRBV27, with 7 bases identical to TRBD1. CDR1 and CDR2 (germline): MNHEY, SMNVEV (reference sequence). This CDR3 has 13 residues. After removal of 7 bases from V and 6 bases from J, the junction contained 6 bases not matched to a gene.

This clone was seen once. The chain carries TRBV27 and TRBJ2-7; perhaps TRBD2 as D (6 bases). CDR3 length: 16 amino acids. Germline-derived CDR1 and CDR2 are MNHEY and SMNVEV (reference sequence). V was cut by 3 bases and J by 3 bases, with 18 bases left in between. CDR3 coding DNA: TGTGCCAGCAGTTTGATCCAGGTTGGGACTGGCTACGAGCAGTACTTC. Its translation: CASSLIQVGTGYEQYF.